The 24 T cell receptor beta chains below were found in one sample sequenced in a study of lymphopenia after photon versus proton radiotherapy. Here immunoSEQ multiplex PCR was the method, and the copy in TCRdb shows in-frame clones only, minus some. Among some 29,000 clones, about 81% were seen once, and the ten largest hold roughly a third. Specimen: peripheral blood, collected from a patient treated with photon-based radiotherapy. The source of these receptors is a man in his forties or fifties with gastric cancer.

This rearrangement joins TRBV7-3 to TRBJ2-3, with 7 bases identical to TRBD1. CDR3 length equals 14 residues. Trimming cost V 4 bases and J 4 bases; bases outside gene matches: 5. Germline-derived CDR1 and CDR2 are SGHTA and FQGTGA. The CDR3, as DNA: TGTGCCAGCAGCTACACAGGGGCAGCAGATACGCAGTATTTT. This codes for CASSYTGAADTQYF.

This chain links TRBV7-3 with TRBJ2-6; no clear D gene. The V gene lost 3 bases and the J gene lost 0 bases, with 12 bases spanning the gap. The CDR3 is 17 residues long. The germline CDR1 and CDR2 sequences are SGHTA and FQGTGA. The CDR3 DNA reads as TGTGCCAGCAGCTTTGGCAGAACGATCTCTGGGGCCAACGTCCTGACTTTC. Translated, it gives CASSFGRTISGANVLTF.

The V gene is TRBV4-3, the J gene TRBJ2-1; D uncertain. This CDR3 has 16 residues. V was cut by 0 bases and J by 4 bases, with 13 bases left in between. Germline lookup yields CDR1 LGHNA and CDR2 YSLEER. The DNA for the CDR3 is TGCGCCAGCAGCCAAGACCACGTCAGCTTTTACAATGAGCAGTTCTTC. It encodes CASSQDHVSFYNEQFF.

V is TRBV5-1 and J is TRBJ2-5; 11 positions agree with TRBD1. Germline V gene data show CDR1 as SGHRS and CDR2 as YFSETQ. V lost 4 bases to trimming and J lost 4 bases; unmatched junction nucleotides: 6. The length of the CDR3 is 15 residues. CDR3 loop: CASSGGQGATETQYF. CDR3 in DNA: TGCGCCAGCAGCGGAGGACAGGGGGCGACAGAGACCCAGTACTTC.

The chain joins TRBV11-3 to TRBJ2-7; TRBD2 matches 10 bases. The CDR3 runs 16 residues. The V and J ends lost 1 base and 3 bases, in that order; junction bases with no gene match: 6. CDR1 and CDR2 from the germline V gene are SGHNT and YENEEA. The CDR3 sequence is CASSLAASGGNYEQYF. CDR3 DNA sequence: TGTGCCAGCAGCTTAGCGGCTAGCGGGGGAAACTACGAGCAGTACTTC. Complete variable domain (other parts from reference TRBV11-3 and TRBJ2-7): EAGVVQSPRYKIIEKKQPVAFWCNPISGHNTLYWYLQNLGQGPELLIRYENEEAVDDSQLPKDRFSAERLKGVDSTLKIQPAELGDSAVYLCASSLAASGGNYEQYFGPGTRLTVT.

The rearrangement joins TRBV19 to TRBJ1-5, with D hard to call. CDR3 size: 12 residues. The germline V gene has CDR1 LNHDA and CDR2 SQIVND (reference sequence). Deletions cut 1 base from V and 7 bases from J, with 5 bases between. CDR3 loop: CASSIVKQPQHF. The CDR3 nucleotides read TGTGCCAGTAGTATAGTAAAACAGCCCCAGCATTTT. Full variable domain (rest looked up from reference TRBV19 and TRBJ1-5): DGGITQSPKYLFRKEGQNVTLSCEQNLNHDAMYWYRQDPGQGLRLIYYSQIVNDFQKGDIAEGYSVSREKKESFPLTVTSAQKNPTAFYLCASSIVKQPQHFGDGTRLSIL.

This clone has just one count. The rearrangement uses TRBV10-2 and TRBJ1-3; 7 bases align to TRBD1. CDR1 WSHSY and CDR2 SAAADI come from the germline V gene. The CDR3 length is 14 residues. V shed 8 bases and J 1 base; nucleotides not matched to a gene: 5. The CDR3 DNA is TGCGCCAGCGGCACAGGGGATTCTGGAAACACCATATATTTT. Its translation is CASGTGDSGNTIYF.

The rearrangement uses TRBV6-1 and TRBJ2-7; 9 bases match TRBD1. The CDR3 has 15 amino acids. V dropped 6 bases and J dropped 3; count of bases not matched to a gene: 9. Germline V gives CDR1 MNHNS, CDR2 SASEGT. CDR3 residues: CASSQGQGSYYEQYV. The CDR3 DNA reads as TGTGCCAGCAGCCAGGGACAGGGAAGTTACTACGAGCAGTACGTC.

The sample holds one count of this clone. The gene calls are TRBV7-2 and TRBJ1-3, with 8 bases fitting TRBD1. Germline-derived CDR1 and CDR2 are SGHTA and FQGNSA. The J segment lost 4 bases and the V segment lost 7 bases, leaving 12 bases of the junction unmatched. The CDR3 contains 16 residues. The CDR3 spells CASTWGDRGGGNTIYF. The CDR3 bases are TGTGCCAGCACCTGGGGAGACAGGGGAGGGGGAAACACCATATATTTT.

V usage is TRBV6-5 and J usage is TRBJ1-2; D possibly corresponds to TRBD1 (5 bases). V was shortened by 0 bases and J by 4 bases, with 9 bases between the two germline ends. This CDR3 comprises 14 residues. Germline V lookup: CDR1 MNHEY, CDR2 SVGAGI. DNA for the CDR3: TGTGCCAGCAGTTACTCATTGGGGACCTATGGCTACACCTTC. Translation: CASSYSLGTYGYTF.

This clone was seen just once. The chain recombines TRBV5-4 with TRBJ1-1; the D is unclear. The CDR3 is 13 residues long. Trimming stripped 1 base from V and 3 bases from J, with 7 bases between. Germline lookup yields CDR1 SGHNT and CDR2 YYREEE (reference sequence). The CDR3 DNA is TGTGCCAGCAGCTTGAGGCGTGACACTGAAGCTTTCTTT. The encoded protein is CASSLRRDTEAFF.

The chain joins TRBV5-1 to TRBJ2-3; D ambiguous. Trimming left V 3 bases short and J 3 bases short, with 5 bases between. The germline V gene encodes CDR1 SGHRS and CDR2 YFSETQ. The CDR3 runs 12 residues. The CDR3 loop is CASSSVTDTQYF. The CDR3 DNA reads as TGCGCCAGCAGCTCAGTAACAGATACGCAGTATTTT.

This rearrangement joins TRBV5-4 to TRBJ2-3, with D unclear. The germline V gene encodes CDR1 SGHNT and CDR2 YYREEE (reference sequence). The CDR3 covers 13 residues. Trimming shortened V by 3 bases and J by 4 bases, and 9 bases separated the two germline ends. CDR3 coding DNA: TGTGCCAGCAGCTACAGACGGCCAGATACGCAGTATTTT. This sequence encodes CASSYRRPDTQYF.

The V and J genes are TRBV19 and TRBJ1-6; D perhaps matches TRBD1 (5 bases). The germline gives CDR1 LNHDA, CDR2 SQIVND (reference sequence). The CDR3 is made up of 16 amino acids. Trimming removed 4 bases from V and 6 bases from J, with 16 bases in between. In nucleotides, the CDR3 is TGTGCCAGTAGTAAGAACGGAGGGGCTTTTAATTCACCCCTCCACTTT. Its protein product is CASSKNGGAFNSPLHF.

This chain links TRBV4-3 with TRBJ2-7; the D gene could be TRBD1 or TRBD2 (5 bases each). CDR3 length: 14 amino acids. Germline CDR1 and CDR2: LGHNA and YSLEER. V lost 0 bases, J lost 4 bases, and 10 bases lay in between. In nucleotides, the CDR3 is TGCGCCAGCAGCCAAGATGAGGGGCCGTACGAGCAGTACTTC. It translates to CASSQDEGPYEQYF.

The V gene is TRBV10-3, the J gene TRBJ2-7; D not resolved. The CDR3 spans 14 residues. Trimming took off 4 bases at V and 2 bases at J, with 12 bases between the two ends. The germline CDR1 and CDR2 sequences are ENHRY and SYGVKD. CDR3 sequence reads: CAISGSSDPYEQYV. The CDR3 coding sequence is TGTGCCATCAGTGGGTCCTCGGACCCCTACGAGCAGTACGTC.

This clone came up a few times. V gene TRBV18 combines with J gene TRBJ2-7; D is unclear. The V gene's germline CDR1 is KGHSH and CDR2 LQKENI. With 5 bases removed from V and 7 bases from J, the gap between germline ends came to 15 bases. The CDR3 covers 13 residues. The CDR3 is CASSEKGTREQYV. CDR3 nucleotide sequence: TGTGCCAGCTCAGAAAAGGGAACGAGGGAGCAGTACGTC.

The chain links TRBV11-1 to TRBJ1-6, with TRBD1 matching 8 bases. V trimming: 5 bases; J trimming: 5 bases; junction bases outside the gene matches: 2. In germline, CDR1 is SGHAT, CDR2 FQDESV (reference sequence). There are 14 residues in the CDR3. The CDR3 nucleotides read TGTGCCAGCAGCCGGACAGGGAATAATTCACCCCTCCACTTT. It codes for CASSRTGNNSPLHF.

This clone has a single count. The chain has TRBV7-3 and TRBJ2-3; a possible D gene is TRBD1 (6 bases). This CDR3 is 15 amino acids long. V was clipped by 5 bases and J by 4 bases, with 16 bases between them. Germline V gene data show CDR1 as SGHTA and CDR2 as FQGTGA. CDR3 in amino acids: CASSPNPHRADTQYF. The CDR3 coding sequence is TGTGCCAGCAGCCCAAACCCCCACAGGGCAGATACGCAGTATTTT.

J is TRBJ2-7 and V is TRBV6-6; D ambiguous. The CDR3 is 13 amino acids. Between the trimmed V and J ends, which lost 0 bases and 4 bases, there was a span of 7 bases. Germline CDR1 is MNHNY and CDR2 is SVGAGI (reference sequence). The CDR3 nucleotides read TGTGCCAGCAGTTACTCGAGCAGGTACGAGCAGTACGTC. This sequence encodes CASSYSSRYEQYV.

CDR3: CASSISGTNQPQHF. Here the CDR3 DNA reads TGTGCCAGTAGTATTTCGGGGACTAATCAGCCCCAGCATTTT. J is TRBJ1-5 and V is TRBV19; D might be TRBD1 (5 bases). Trimming stripped 3 bases from V and 4 bases from J, with 10 bases between. The length of the CDR3 is 14 residues. Germline lookup yields CDR1 LNHDA and CDR2 SQIVND (reference sequence).

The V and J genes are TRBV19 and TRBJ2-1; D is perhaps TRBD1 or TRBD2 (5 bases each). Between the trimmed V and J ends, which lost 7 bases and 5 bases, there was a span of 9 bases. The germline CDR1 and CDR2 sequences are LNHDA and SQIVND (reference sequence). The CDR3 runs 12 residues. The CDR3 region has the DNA TGTGCCAGTAAGGGGACCCACAATGAGCAGTTCTTC. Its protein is CASKGTHNEQFF.

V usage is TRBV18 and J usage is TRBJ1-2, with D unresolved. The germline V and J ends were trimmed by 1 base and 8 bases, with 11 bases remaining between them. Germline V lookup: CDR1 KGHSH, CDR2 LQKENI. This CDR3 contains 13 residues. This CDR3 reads CASSPLTGDGYTF. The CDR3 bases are TGTGCCAGCTCACCACTTACGGGTGACGGCTACACCTTC.

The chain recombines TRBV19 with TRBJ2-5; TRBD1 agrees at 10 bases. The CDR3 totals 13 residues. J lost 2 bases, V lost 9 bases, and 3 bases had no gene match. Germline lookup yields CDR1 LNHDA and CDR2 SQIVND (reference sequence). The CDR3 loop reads CASGTGDQETQYF. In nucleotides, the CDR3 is TGTGCCAGCGGGACAGGGGATCAAGAGACCCAGTACTTC.